The 17 T cell receptor beta chains in this list originate from one sample, sequenced in a study of blood T cell repertoires in COVID-19. Clones were read by immunoSEQ multiplex PCR, and TCRdb kept only the in-frame ones, dropping some. Among 30,000 or so clones, approximately 85% were seen once, and the ten largest hold more than 7.5%. Source material: peripheral blood. The origin of the receptors is a man aged 80 or over with active COVID-19.

The chain joins TRBV30 to TRBJ1-1; TRBD1 matches at 7 bases. CDR1 GTSNPN and CDR2 SVGIG come from the germline V gene (reference sequence). Losses at the gene ends were 3 bases for V and 3 bases for J; bases not matched to a gene: 4. The length of the CDR3 is 13 residues. The CDR3 nucleotides read TGTGCCTGGAGCACAGGGGAGGACACTGAAGCTTTCTTT. Translated, it gives CAWSTGEDTEAFF. The variable domain in full, completed from reference TRBV30 and TRBJ1-1, reads SQTIHQWPATLVQPVGSPLSLECTVEGTSNPNLYWYRQAAGRGLQLLFYSVGIGQISSEVPQNLSASRPQDRQFILSSKKLLLSDSGFYLCAWSTGEDTEAFFGQGTRLTVV.

V usage is TRBV15 and J usage is TRBJ2-5; D possibly corresponds to TRBD2 (5 bases). V was shortened by 6 bases and J by 0 bases, with 11 bases between the two germline ends. CDR1 is LNHNV, CDR2 YYDKDF, per germline (reference sequence). The CDR3 consists of 14 residues. The CDR3 sequence is CATRIYSDQETQYF. The CDR3, as DNA: TGTGCCACCAGAATATATAGCGACCAAGAGACCCAGTACTTC.

The chain recombines TRBV19 with TRBJ2-5, with 10 bases lining up with TRBD1. CDR1 is LNHDA, CDR2 SQIVND, per germline (reference sequence). The trim removed 5 bases at V and 6 bases at J, leaving 15 bases unmatched. The CDR3 runs 17 residues. The CDR3 DNA reads as TGTGCCAGTAGTCCCCAATCGACAGGGGGCGAGTGGAAGACCCAGTACTTC. Its translation is CASSPQSTGGEWKTQYF.

As to this clone: The same CDR3 is also encoded by other DNA sequences in this sample. The J gene is TRBJ2-7, the V gene TRBV7-9, with 9 nucleotides matching TRBD1. This CDR3 is 14 amino acids long. J lost 4 bases, V lost 5 bases, and 6 bases had no gene match. Germline CDR1 and CDR2: SEHNR and FQNEAQ (reference sequence). CDR3 bases: TGTGCCAGCAGCCTACCGACAGGGGGATACGAGCAGTACTTC. Its protein is CASSLPTGGYEQYF.

This chain connects TRBV10-3 to TRBJ1-6, with 7 bases that match TRBD1. The CDR3 consists of 14 residues. Germline loops: CDR1 ENHRY, CDR2 SYGVKD. Losses at the gene ends were 6 bases for V and 6 bases for J; bases not matched to a gene: 5. The CDR3 DNA sequence: TGTGCCATCAGGGAGGGGGCCTCTAATTCACCCCTCCACTTT. The encoded protein is CAIREGASNSPLHF.

The J gene is TRBJ2-7, the V gene TRBV23-1; 7 bases line up with TRBD2. TRBV23-1 is an open reading frame whose function is uncertain. The length of the CDR3 is 16 residues. V lost 0 bases, J lost 4 bases, and 9 bases stayed unmatched. CDR3 bases: TGCGCCAGCAGTCAATCGTTTGCGACTAGCCTATACGAGCAGTACTTC. This encodes CASSQSFATSLYEQYF.

The chain couples TRBV6-5 to TRBJ2-5, with 9 positions matching TRBD1. Germline V gene data show CDR1 as MNHEY and CDR2 as SVGAGI. CDR3 length: 14 residues. The V gene end was trimmed by 6 bases and the J gene end by 2 bases; junction bases not matched to a gene: 4. CDR3 residues: CASSQDRGQETQYF. The CDR3 bases are TGTGCCAGCAGCCAGGACAGGGGACAAGAGACCCAGTACTTC.

The V call is TRBV27, the J call TRBJ2-5; maybe TRBD1 (6 bases). Trimming took 7 bases from V and 7 from J, leaving 16 bases between them. Germline V gene lookup returns CDR1 MNHEY and CDR2 SMNVEV (reference sequence). This CDR3 region has 13 residues. CDR3 nucleotides: TGTGCCAGCAAGCCCGGGACAAAGGGGACCCAGTACTTC. This encodes CASKPGTKGTQYF.

V gene TRBV5-8 combines with J gene TRBJ2-1; a possible D gene is TRBD2 (6 bases). CDR1 is SGHTS, CDR2 YDEGEE, per germline. V lost 3 bases to trimming and J lost 10 bases, with 17 bases between them. The length of the CDR3 is 14 residues. CDR3 bases: TGTGCCAGCAGCTACCCGGGACGCGGGGCGGAGCAGTTCTTC. Amino acid sequence: CASSYPGRGAEQFF.

The rearrangement uses TRBV6-5 and TRBJ2-5; the D gene is possibly TRBD2 (6 bases). CDR1 MNHEY and CDR2 SVGAGI come from the germline V gene. The CDR3 loop spans 13 amino acids. The ends were cut back, 5 bases at V and 4 bases at J, with 11 bases in the middle. CDR3 bases: TGTGCCAGCAGTCTGGGACTTAGAGAGACCCAGTACTTC. Protein: CASSLGLRETQYF.

The J gene is TRBJ2-7, the V gene TRBV6-5; 10 positions match TRBD1. This CDR3 region has 15 residues. CDR1 is MNHEY and CDR2 is SVGAGI in the germline V gene. The trim removed 0 bases at V and 4 bases at J, leaving 3 bases unmatched. CDR3 sequence (DNA): TGTGCCAGCAGTTACTCCGGGACAGGGGATTACGAGCAGTACTTC. This gives the protein CASSYSGTGDYEQYF.

The rearrangement uses TRBV11-3 and TRBJ2-2, with TRBD2 matching 7 bases. Germline assignment: CDR1 SGHNT and CDR2 YENEEA. The J segment lost 5 bases and the V segment lost 5 bases, leaving 2 bases of the junction unmatched. CDR3 length: 13 amino acids. The CDR3, as DNA: TGTGCCAGCAGCCCGGGGGGAACCGGGGAGCTGTTTTTT. It yields the protein CASSPGGTGELFF.

The rearrangement uses TRBV7-9 and TRBJ2-3, with no clear D. In germline, CDR1 is SEHNR, CDR2 FQNEAQ (reference sequence). CDR3 length: 13 amino acids. V was cut by 4 bases and J by 2 bases, with 7 bases left in between. This CDR3 is CASSSGFTDTQYF. The CDR3 region has the DNA TGTGCCAGCAGCTCCGGGTTCACAGATACGCAGTATTTT.

This sequence joins TRBV7-9 and TRBJ1-2, with TRBD1 as a possible D gene (6 bases). Trimming pared 5 bases from V and 5 bases from J, leaving 9 bases between. CDR1 is SEHNR, CDR2 FQNEAQ, per germline (reference sequence). This CDR3 is built from 12 residues. DNA for the CDR3: TGTGCCAGCAGCAATACAGGGTATGGCTACACCTTC. It translates to CASSNTGYGYTF.

The chain combines TRBV5-6 with TRBJ1-2; TRBD1 agrees at 10 bases. This CDR3 contains 14 residues. The germline CDR1 and CDR2 sequences are SGHDT and YYEEEE. The DNA for the CDR3 is TGTGGATCGGGACAGGGGTTTACTAACTATGGCTACACCTTC. As protein: CGSGQGFTNYGYTF. The variable domain in full, completed from reference TRBV5-6 and TRBJ1-2, reads DAGVTQSPTHLIKTRGQQVTLRCSPKSGHDTVSWYQQALGQGPQFIFQYYEEEERQRGNFPDRFSGHQFPNYSSELNVNALLLGDSALYLCGSGQGFTNYGYTFGSGTRLTVV.

V and J are TRBV10-2 and TRBJ1-1; perhaps TRBD1 as D (5 bases). Germline values: CDR1 WSHSY, CDR2 SAAADI. The CDR3 has 14 amino acids. Trimming removed 3 bases from V and 1 base from J, with 9 bases in between. The CDR3 loop is CASSDTGANTEAFF. CDR3 sequence (DNA): TGCGCCAGCAGTGATACAGGCGCGAACACTGAAGCTTTCTTT.

The chain has TRBV30 and TRBJ2-5; maybe TRBD1 (6 bases). The CDR3 is 15 amino acids. CDR1 is GTSNPN and CDR2 is SVGIG in the germline V gene (reference sequence). The V and J ends lost 3 bases and 1 base respectively, with 15 bases between them. The CDR3 reads CAWSAQTGPQETQYF. The CDR3 DNA sequence: TGTGCCTGGAGCGCTCAGACAGGTCCCCAAGAGACCCAGTACTTC.